This T cell receptor (beta chain) was profiled in a study of blood T cell repertoires in COVID-19. Some clones are missing from TCRdb's copy, which holds only in-frame ones; the method was immunoSEQ multiplex PCR. The data show about 140,000 clones, with 88% seen just once and 1.5% to 1.9% held by the top ten. Unmatched junction bases numbered 10, after V lost 2 bases and J lost 11 bases. The CDR3 spans 14 residues. Germline CDR1 SGHNT, CDR2 YYREEE (reference sequence). The rearrangement uses TRBV5-4 and TRBJ1-1; TRBD1 matches 9 bases. What was sequenced was peripheral blood. The clonotype was recovered from a woman aged 60-75 years with acute or convalescent COVID-19. The CDR3 spells CASSFPTGGKEAFF. The CDR3 bases are TGTGCCAGCAGCTTCCCAACAGGGGGCAAGGAGGCTTTCTTT. Combining the CDR3 with reference TRBV5-4 and TRBJ1-1 gives the whole variable domain ETGVTQSPTHLIKTRGQQVTLRCSSQSGHNTVSWYQQALGQGPQFIFQYYREEENGRGNFPPRFSGLQFPNYSSELNVNALELDDSALYLCASSFPTGGKEAFFGQGTRLTVV.